This T cell receptor (beta chain) was found in a study of OX40 agonist ivuxolimab in advanced cancers. For context, the study as a whole: Ivuxolimab was a fully human IgG2 agonistic monoclonal antibody targeting the costimulatory receptor OX40 (CD134). Intravenous ivuxolimab was administered to patients every 2 weeks at six dose levels: 0.01, 0.1, 0.3, 1.5, 3 and 10 mg/kg. Of the roughly 51 patients in dose escalation, about 20 had hepatocellular carcinoma, around 15 had melanoma, 9 had renal cell carcinoma and 9 had head and neck cancer. In the dose-escalation cohort, approximately 82% of patients were male, and the mean age was approximately 64 years, with a range of roughly 23 to 85. Patients were allowed to have had prior anti-PD-1, anti-PD-L1 or anti-CTLA-4 therapy, and approximately 40% of the dose-escalation patients had been treated with checkpoint inhibitors. Three dose-escalation patients achieved partial responses, one with hepatocellular carcinoma and two with cutaneous melanoma. Peripheral TCRbeta sequencing aimed to test whether ivuxolimab altered TCR sequence diversity and caused clonal T-cell expansion. The monotherapy dose-escalation portion (N ≈ 57 patients) of the phase I ivuxolimab trial is reported in the paper.

Genomic DNA was isolated from the sorted cells so that the TCRbeta CDR3 region could be sequenced. The immunoSEQ Assay was used to sequence the TCRbeta CDR3 regions. Not all clones reach the TCRdb copy of this immuneACCESS table, which keeps in-frame sequences only. Checked studies attribute under half of the gap to unresolved V genes and leave the rest unexplained. The sample table records about 19,000 clones; about 86% of these occur just once. The ten most abundant clones make up 13% to 15% of the sample. The V end gives up 4 bases and the J end 1 base, leaving 4 bases in the junction not matched to a gene. Inclusive of the bounding cysteine and phenylalanine, the CDR3 is 15 residues long. Only the CDR3 region is kept as DNA, spanning 45 bases read in frame from base 1. The germline V gene encodes CDR1 MGHDK and CDR2 SYGVNS. With respect to this clone: It has no known antigen specificity. No much larger clone is present one base from it, and per-base qualities are unavailable.

Beyond this particular receptor, the publication reports: After ivuxolimab, CD8+ T cells had more expanded clones than CD4+ T cells on average. In the 0.1-3.0 mg/kg groups, partial responders had among the lowest normalized peripheral clonal expansion, particularly in CD8+ T cells. The antigen specificity of the clonally expanded peripheral T cells was not determined. Low levels of normalized T-cell clonal expansion were also seen in some patients who did not respond. At doses of 0.1 to 3.0 mg/kg, clonal expansion of both CD4+ and CD8+ blood T cells was observed from baseline to week 6.

The trial excluded patients who had a history of autoimmune disease or who were on systemic immunosuppression. Peripheral blood for TCR sequencing was drawn from every dose cohort at baseline, at cycle 4 day 1 and at cycle 7 day 1. The samples were taken from a phase I, first-in-human, multicenter, open-label dose-escalation trial of ivuxolimab. The trial enrolled adults with locally advanced or metastatic head and neck squamous cell, hepatocellular, melanoma or renal cell carcinoma. Before TCR sequencing, CD4+ T cells and CD8+ T cells from peripheral blood were sorted into separate populations. The sample here was CD4+ or CD8+ T cells sorted from blood, taken in a trial of the OX40 agonist ivuxolimab. The sequence joins TRBV25-1 to TRBJ2-1, with 7 bases matching TRBD2. This sequence originates from an adult with an advanced solid tumor such as melanoma, head and neck, liver or kidney cancer. The nucleotide sequence is TGTGCCAGCAGTGGGGCGGGAGTTTCCTACAATGAGCAGTTCTTC. Translated, it gives CASSGAGVSYNEQFF.